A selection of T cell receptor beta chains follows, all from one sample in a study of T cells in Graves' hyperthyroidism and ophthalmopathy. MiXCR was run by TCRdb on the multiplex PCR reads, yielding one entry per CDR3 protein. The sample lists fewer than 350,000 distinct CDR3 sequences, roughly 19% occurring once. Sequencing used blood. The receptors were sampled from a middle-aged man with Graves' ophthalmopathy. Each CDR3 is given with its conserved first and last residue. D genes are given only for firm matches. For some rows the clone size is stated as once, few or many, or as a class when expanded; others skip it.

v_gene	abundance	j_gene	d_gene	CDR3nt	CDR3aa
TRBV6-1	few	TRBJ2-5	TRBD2	TGTGCCAGCAGGGCGGGAGGACAAGAGACCCAGTACTTC	CASRAGGQETQYF
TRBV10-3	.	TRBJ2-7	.	TGTGCCATCAGTGATCGAGCGTTGAGCTCCTACGAGCAGTACTTC	CAISDRALSSYEQYF
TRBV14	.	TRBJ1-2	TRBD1	TGTGCCAGCAGCCAAGAAGTACGGACAGGGCACGGCTACACCTTC	CASSQEVRTGHGYTF
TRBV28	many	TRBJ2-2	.	TGTGCCAGCAGTTTTTTACAGGGTGGCACCGGGGAGCTGTTTTTT	CASSFLQGGTGELFF
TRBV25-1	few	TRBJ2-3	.	TGTGCCAGCCCCTTCCCGGACAGTCGAAGGCCTTATCCTAGCACAGATACGCAGTATTTT	CASPFPDSRRPYPSTDTQYF
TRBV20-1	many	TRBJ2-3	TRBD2	TGCAGTGCCAGCCTAGCGGGAGGGCCAGATACGCAGTATTTT	CSASLAGGPDTQYF
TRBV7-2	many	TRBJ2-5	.	TGTGCCAGCAGCCCACGCGTGCAAGAGACCCAGTACTTC	CASSPRVQETQYF
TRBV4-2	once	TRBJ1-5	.	TGTGCCAGCAGCCAAGATGGGGGGCCGGATCAGCCCCAGCATTTT	CASSQDGGPDQPQHF
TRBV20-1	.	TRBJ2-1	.	TGCAGTGCTAGAGATCTAGCGATAGCCCATGAGCAGTTCTTC	CSARDLAIAHEQFF
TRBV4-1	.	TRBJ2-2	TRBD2	TGCGCCAGCAGCCAGACTCCCCTAGCGGGAGTTGCCGGGGAGCTGTTTTTT	CASSQTPLAGVAGELFF
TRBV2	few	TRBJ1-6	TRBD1	TGTGCCAGCAGATTCGACAGGGGTAGGAATTCACCCCTCCACTTT	CASRFDRGRNSPLHF
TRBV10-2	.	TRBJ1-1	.	TGCGCCAGCCGTAACTACGGGACTGAAGCTTTCTTT	CASRNYGTEAFF
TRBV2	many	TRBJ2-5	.	TGTGCCAGCAGTGAAGCGCTTCGCGGGGTCCGGGAGACCCAGTACTTC	CASSEALRGVRETQYF
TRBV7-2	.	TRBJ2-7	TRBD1	TGTGCCAGCAGCTTAGCGGGACAGGGATTATACAAGCAGTACTTC	CASSLAGQGLYKQYF
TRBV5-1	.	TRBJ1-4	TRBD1	TGCGCCAGCAGCCAGAGGACAGGGACTAATGAAAAACTGTTTTTT	CASSQRTGTNEKLFF
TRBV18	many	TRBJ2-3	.	TGTGCCAGCTCACCTCCGGGAGCCGGAGATACGCAGTATTTT	CASSPPGAGDTQYF